These T cell receptor beta chains were read from a single sample in a study of monozygotic twins with cystic fibrosis. TCRdb's copy holds only in-frame clones and misses some; the assay was immunoSEQ multiplex PCR. This table has tens of thousands of clones, under 95% appearing once. Sequenced sample: blood. The receptors were sampled from a boy aged 2 to 9 with cystic fibrosis. Each CDR3 is given with its conserved first and last residue. Each record gives: V gene, D gene, clone size, J gene, CDR3 DNA, CDR3 protein. D genes are given only for firm matches. Not every row has a clone size; where given, it reads once, few, many or a size class.

>TRBV6-1|TRBD2|few|TRBJ2-7
TGTGCCAGCAGTGAATCGTTCGGGGAGGGCGGAGAGCAGTACTTC
CASSESFGEGGEQYF
>TRBV29-1|NA|NA|TRBJ1-1
TGCAGCGTTGATAAGGGGTGGGGCACTGAAGCTTTCTTT
CSVDKGWGTEAFF
>TRBV5-4|TRBD1|NA|TRBJ2-7
TGTGCCAGCAGTACAGGGGGCGGCTACGAGCAGTACTTC
CASSTGGGYEQYF
>TRBV2|NA|NA|TRBJ1-1
TGTGCCAGCAGTGAATCGGCACCCTACACTGAAGCTTTCTTT
CASSESAPYTEAFF
>TRBV25-1|NA|NA|TRBJ1-3
TGTGCCAGCAGTGAATGGGTAGGATCCTCTGGAAACACCATATATTTT
CASSEWVGSSGNTIYF
>TRBV11-3|NA|NA|TRBJ1-5
TGTGCCAACCTAGGGTGGGGCCAGCCCCAGCATTTT
CANLGWGQPQHF
>TRBV18|NA|once|TRBJ1-2
TGTGCCAGCTCACCACGGACTGAGGGGCCCTATGGCTACACCTTC
CASSPRTEGPYGYTF
>TRBV7-9|TRBD2|NA|TRBJ2-3
TGTGCCAGCAGCTTAGCGCGCGGGGGGGGCACAGATACGCAGTATTTT
CASSLARGGGTDTQYF
>TRBV6-6|TRBD1|NA|TRBJ1-1
TGTGCCAGCAGTTACTCGACAGGGGGGAGTACTGAAGCTTTCTTT
CASSYSTGGSTEAFF
>TRBV7-9|NA|NA|TRBJ1-5
TGTGCCAGCAGCTTAGGAGAATATCAGCCCCAGCATTTT
CASSLGEYQPQHF
>TRBV9|TRBD1|NA|TRBJ1-6
TGTGCCAGCAGCGCCGGGACAGGGGGTTCACCCCTCCACTTT
CASSAGTGGSPLHF
>TRBV9|NA|NA|TRBJ1-6
TGTGCCAGCAGCGTAGCGCTAGATTCACCCCTCCACTTT
CASSVALDSPLHF
>TRBV9|NA|NA|TRBJ1-2
TGTGCCAGCAGCGTAGATGGGGGGCCCTTCGATGGCTACACCTTC
CASSVDGGPFDGYTF
>TRBV29-1|NA|NA|TRBJ2-2
TGCAGCGTTGATGTGAACACCGGGGAGCTGTTTTTT
CSVDVNTGELFF
>TRBV5-1|TRBD1|NA|TRBJ1-2
TGCGCCAGCAGCTTGTGGCAGGGGGCGTACTATGGCTACACCTTC
CASSLWQGAYYGYTF
>TRBV7-9|NA|NA|TRBJ1-1
TGTGCCAGCAGCTCGGGGATGCGGGAAGCTTTCTTT
CASSSGMREAFF
>TRBV4-2|TRBD1|NA|TRBJ2-5
TGTGCCAGCAGCCAGGGGACAGGGCGAGGGCAAGAGACCCAGTACTTC
CASSQGTGRGQETQYF
>TRBV9|NA|NA|TRBJ1-3
TGTGCCAGCAGCGTAGCTGGGACTGGAAACACCATATATTTT
CASSVAGTGNTIYF
>TRBV11-2|NA|NA|TRBJ2-2
TGTGCCAGCAGCTTTCAGGGGCACACCGGGGAGCTGTTTTTT
CASSFQGHTGELFF
>TRBV5-8|NA|NA|TRBJ1-2
TGTGCCAGCAGCTTGTTGCTAGAGGGATCCAATGGCTACACCTTC
CASSLLLEGSNGYTF
>TRBV11-3|NA|NA|TRBJ1-1
TGTGCCAGCAGCTCAGGGCGGACTGAAGCTTTCTTT
CASSSGRTEAFF
>TRBV4-2|NA|NA|TRBJ1-1
TGTGCCAGCAGCCAAGATTGGGGGACGGGCACTGAAGCTTTCTTT
CASSQDWGTGTEAFF
>TRBV4-1|TRBD1|once|TRBJ1-1
TGCGCCAGCAGCGTCACAGGGGTTACTGAAGCTTTCTTT
CASSVTGVTEAFF
>TRBV2|TRBD1|NA|TRBJ1-2
TGTGCCAGCATGACACCGAACAGGGGAAACTATGGCTACACCTTC
CASMTPNRGNYGYTF
>TRBV2|NA|NA|TRBJ2-1
TGTGCCAGCAGTGACCTGGCCTACAATGAGCAGTTCTTC
CASSDLAYNEQFF
>TRBV7-2|TRBD1|NA|TRBJ1-2
TGTGCCAGCAGCTCGCACAGGGGGCTCGGCTACACCTTC
CASSSHRGLGYTF
>TRBV9|TRBD1|NA|TRBJ2-3
TGTGCCAGCAGCGTTATGCCGGGACAGGGTACAGATACGCAGTATTTT
CASSVMPGQGTDTQYF
>TRBV5-1|NA|NA|TRBJ2-4
TGCGCCAGCAGCTTCGGAGCCAAAAACATTCAGTACTTC
CASSFGAKNIQYF
>TRBV9|NA|NA|TRBJ1-1
TGTGCCAGCACCCCTGGGACTGAAGCTTTCTTT
CASTPGTEAFF
>TRBV5-1|NA|once|TRBJ2-2
TGCGCCAGCAGCTTGCTCCAGGGAAAGACCGGGGAGCTGTTTTTT
CASSLLQGKTGELFF
>TRBV11-1|NA|NA|TRBJ2-1
TGTGCCAGCAGCTTGGAGGATGAGCAGTTCTTC
CASSLEDEQFF
>TRBV15|NA|NA|TRBJ1-2
TGTGCCACCAGCAGAGTACAAATGCCCTTCATTTCGGCCAGGGATGGCTACACCTTC
CATSRVQMPFISARDGYTF